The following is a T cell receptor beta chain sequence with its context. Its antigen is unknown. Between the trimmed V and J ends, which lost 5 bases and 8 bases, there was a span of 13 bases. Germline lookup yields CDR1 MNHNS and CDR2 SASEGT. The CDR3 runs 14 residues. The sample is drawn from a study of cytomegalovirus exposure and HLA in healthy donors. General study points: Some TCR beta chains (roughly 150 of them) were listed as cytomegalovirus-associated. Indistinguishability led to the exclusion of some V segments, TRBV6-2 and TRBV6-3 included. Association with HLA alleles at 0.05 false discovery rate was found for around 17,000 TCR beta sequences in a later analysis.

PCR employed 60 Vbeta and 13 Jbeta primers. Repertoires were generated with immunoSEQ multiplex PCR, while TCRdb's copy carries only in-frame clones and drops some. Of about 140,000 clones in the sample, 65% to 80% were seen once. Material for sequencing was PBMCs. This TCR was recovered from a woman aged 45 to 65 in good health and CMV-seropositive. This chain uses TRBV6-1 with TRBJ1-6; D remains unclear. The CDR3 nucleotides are TGTGCCAGCAGTATTACAGAAGAGCATTCACCCCTCCACTTT. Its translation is CASSITEEHSPLHF.